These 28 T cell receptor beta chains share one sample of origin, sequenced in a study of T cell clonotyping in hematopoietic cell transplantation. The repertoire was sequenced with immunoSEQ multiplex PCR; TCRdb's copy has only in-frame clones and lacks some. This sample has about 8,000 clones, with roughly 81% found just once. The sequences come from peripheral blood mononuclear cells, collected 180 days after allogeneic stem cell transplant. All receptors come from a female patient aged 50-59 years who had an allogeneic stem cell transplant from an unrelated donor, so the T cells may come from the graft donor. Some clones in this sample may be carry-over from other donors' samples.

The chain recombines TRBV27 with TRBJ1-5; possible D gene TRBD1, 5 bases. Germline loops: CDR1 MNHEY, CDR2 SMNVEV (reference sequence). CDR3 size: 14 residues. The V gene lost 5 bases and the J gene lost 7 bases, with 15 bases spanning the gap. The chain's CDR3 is CASSLQTRGQPQHF. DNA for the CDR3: TGTGCCAGCAGTCTACAGACGCGGGGCCAGCCCCAGCATTTT.

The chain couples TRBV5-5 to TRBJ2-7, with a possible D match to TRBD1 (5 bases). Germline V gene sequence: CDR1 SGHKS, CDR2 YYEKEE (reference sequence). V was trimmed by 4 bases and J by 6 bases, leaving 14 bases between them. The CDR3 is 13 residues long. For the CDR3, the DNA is TGTGCCAGCAGCCCGTGGTTTGGGGCCGAGCAGTACTTC. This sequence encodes CASSPWFGAEQYF. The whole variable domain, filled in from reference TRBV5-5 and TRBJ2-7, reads DAGVTQSPTHLIKTRGQQVTLRCSPISGHKSVSWYQQVLGQGPQFIFQYYEKEERGRGNFPDRFSARQFPNYSSELNVNALLLGDSALYLCASSPWFGAEQYFGPGTRLTVT.

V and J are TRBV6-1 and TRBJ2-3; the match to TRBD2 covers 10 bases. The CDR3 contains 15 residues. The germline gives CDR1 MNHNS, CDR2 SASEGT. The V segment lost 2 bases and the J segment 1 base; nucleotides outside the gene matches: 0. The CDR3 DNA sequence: TGTGCCAGCAGTGAAACTAGCGGGGGCACAGATACGCAGTATTTT. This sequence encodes CASSETSGGTDTQYF.

Written as DNA, the CDR3 is TGTGCCAGCAGCAATCGTGGGGGTCAGCCCCAGCATTTT. Its protein product is CASSNRGGQPQHF. V gene TRBV4-2 combines with J gene TRBJ1-5; tentatively, D is TRBD1 (5 bases). V lost 5 bases, J lost 6 bases, and 11 bases lay in between. The length of the CDR3 is 13 residues. Looked up from germline, CDR1 is LGHNA and CDR2 is YNFKEQ.

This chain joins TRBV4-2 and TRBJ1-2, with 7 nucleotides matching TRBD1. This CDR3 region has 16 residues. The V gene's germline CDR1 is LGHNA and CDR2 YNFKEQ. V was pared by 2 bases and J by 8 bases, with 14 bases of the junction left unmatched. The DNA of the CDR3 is TGTGCCAGCAGCCAAAGACCCCTCCGGACAGGTGGGGGCTACACCTTC. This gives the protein CASSQRPLRTGGGYTF.

The CDR3 nucleotides are TGTGCCAGCAGTGAACGGCAGGGATTGGATGGCTACACCTTC. This codes for CASSERQGLDGYTF. The chain joins TRBV6-5 to TRBJ1-2, with D maybe TRBD1 (5 bases). The V gene's germline CDR1 is MNHEY and CDR2 SVGAGI. The CDR3 runs 14 residues. Trimming removed 5 bases from V and 6 bases from J, with 16 bases in between.

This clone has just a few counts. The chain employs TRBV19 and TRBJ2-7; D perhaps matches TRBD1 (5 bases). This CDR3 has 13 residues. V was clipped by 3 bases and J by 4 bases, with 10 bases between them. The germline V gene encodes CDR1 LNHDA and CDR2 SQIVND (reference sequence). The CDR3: CASSIDSTYEQYF. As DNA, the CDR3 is TGTGCCAGTAGTATCGACAGTACTTACGAGCAGTACTTC.

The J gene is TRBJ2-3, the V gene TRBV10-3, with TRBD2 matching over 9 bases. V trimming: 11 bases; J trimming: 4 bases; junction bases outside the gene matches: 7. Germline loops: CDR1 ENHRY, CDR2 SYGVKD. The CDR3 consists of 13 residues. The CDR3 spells CASRGGEADTQYF. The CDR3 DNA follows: TGTGCCTCGCGGGGGGGCGAGGCAGATACGCAGTATTTT.

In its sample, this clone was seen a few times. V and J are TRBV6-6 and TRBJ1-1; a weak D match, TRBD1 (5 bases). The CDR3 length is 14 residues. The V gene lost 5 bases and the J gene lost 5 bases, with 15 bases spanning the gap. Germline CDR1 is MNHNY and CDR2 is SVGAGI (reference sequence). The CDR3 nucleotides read TGTGCCAGCAGTCAGAAGTCAGGGAGGACTGAAGCTTTCTTT. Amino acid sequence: CASSQKSGRTEAFF.

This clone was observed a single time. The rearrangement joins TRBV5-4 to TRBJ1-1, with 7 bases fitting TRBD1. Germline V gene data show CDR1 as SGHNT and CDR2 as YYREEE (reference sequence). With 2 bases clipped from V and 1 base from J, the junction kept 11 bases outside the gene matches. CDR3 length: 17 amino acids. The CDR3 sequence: CASSFWNRGRSNTEAFF. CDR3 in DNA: TGTGCCAGCAGCTTTTGGAACAGGGGCCGCTCGAACACTGAAGCTTTCTTT.

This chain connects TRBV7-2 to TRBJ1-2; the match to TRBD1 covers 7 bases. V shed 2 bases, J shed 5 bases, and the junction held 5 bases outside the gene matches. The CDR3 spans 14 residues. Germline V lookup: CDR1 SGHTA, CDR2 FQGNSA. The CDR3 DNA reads TGTGCCAGCAGCTTAACTACGACAGGGTATGGCTACACCTTC. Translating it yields CASSLTTTGYGYTF.

DNA of the CDR3: TGTGCCAGCAGCTATAGGACAGGGGGCGTCGACGAGCAGTACTTC. It yields the protein CASSYRTGGVDEQYF. The gene calls are TRBV5-6 and TRBJ2-7, with 11 bases matching TRBD1. Germline V lookup: CDR1 SGHDT, CDR2 YYEEEE. CDR3 length: 15 residues. With 3 bases clipped from V and 5 bases from J, the junction kept 7 bases outside the gene matches.

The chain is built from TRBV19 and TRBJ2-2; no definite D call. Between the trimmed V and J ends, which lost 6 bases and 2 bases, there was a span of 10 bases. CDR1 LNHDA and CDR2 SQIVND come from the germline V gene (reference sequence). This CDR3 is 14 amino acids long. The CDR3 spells CASRYWSNTGELFF. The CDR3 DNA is TGTGCCAGTAGGTATTGGTCTAACACCGGGGAGCTGTTTTTT.

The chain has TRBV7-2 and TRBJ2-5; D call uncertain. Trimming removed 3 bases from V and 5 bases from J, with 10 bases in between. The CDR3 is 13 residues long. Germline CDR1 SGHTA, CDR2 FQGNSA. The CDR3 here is CASSFTSLETQYF. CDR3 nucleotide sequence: TGTGCCAGCAGCTTTACCAGTCTGGAGACCCAGTACTTC.

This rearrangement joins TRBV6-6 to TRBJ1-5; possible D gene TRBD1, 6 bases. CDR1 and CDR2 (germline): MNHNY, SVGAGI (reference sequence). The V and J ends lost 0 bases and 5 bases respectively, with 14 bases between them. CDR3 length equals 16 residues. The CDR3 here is CASSYSNTGIDQPQHF. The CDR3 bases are TGTGCCAGCAGTTACTCGAACACAGGGATAGATCAGCCCCAGCATTTT.

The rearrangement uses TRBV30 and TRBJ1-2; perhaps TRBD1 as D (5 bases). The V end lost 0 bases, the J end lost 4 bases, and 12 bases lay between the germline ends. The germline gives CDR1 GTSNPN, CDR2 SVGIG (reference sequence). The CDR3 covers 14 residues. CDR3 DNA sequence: TGTGCCTGGAGTGTAAGGTGGGGCCTCTATGGCTACACCTTC. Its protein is CAWSVRWGLYGYTF.

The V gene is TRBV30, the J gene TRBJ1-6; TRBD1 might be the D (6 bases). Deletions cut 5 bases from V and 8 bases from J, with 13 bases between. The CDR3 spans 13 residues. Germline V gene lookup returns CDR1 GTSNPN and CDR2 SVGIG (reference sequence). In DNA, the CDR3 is TGTGCCTGGTTAGCGGGGGGCTATTCACCCCTCCACTTT. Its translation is CAWLAGGYSPLHF.

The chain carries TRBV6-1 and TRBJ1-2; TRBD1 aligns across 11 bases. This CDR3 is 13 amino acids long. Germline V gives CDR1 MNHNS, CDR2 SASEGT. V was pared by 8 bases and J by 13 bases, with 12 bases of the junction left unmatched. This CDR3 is CASRTGGPRSGTF. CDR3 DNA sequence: TGTGCCAGCCGGACAGGGGGCCCTAGAAGTGGCACCTTC.

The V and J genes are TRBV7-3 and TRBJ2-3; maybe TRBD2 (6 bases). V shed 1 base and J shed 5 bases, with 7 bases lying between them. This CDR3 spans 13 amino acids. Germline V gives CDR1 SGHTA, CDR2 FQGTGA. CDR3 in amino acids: CASSLRGGDTQYF. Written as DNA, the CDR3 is TGTGCCAGCAGCTTAAGGGGAGGAGATACGCAGTATTTT.

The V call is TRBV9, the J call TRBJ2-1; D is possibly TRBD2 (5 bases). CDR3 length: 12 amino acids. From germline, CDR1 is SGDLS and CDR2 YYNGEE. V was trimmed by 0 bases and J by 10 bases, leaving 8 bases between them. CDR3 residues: CASSVEGGEQFF. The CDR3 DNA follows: TGTGCCAGCAGCGTAGAGGGCGGGGAGCAGTTCTTC.

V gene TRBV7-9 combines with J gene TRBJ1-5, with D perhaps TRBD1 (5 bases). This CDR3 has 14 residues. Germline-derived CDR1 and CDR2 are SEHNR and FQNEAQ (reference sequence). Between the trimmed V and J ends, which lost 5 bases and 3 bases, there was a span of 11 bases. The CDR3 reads CASSRGTYNQPQHF. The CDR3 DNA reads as TGTGCCAGCAGCCGGGGGACCTACAATCAGCCCCAGCATTTT.

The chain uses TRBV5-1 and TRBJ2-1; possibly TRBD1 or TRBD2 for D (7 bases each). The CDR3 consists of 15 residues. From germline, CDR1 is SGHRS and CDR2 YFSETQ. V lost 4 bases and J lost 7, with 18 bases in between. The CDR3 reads CASSERQGLLNEQFF. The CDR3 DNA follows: TGCGCCAGCAGCGAACGACAGGGACTATTAAATGAGCAGTTCTTC.

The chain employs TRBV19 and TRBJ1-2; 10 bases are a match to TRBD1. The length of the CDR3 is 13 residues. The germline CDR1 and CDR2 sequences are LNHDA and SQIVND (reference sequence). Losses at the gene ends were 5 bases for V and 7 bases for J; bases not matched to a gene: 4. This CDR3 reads CASSFRDRGGYTF. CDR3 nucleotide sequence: TGTGCCAGTAGTTTCCGGGACAGGGGTGGCTACACCTTC.

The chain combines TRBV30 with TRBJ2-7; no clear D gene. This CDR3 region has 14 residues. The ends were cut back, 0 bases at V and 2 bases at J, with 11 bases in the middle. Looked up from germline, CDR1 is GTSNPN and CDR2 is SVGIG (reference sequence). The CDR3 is CAWSVIGHPYEQYF. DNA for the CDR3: TGTGCCTGGAGTGTAATCGGCCACCCCTACGAGCAGTACTTC.

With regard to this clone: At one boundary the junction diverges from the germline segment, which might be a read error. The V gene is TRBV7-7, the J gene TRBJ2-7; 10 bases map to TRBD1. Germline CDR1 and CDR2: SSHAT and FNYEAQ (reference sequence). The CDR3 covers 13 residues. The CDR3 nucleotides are TGTGCTAGCAGCCCCGGGACAGGGGCCGAGCAGTACTTC. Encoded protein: CASSPGTGAEQYF.

CDR3 DNA sequence: TGTGCCAGTAGTCCTCGACTAGGGGGGACCTACGAGCAGTACTTC. This translates into CASSPRLGGTYEQYF. V usage is TRBV19 and J usage is TRBJ2-7; D may be TRBD1 or TRBD2 (6 bases each). V shed 5 bases and J shed 2 bases, with 16 bases lying between them. In germline, CDR1 is LNHDA, CDR2 SQIVND (reference sequence). This CDR3 is 15 amino acids long.

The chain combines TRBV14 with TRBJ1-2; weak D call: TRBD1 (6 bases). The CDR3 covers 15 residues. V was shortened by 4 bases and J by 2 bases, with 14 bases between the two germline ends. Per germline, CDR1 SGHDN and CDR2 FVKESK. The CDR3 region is CASSLLTGPNYGYTF. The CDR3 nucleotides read TGTGCCAGCAGCCTATTGACAGGCCCCAACTATGGCTACACCTTC.

The CDR3 region is CASSLGRMNTEAFF. DNA of the CDR3: TGTGCCAGCAGCTTAGGACGGATGAACACTGAAGCTTTCTTT. The V gene is TRBV7-3, the J gene TRBJ1-1; D gene uncertain. Between the trimmed V and J ends, which lost 2 bases and 0 bases, there was a span of 7 bases. Germline CDR1 SGHTA, CDR2 FQGTGA. This CDR3 comprises 14 residues.